The 12 T cell receptor beta chains below were found in one sample sequenced in a study of shared clonotypes between healthy human individuals. Using immunoSEQ multiplex PCR, the repertoire was profiled, and TCRdb retains in-frame clones only, with some absent. The profile shows about 1 million clones, about 75% of them singletons. Source material: memory CD4+ T cells sorted from blood. Subset meaning: CD45RA-negative fraction. Receptors originate from a man between 18 and 35 years old in good health.

As DNA, the CDR3 is TGTGCCAGCAGCCCGGGACTAGCGGGGGGGCGAGAGCAGTTCTTC. Its protein is CASSPGLAGGREQFF. The chain combines TRBV11-2 with TRBJ2-1; TRBD2 agrees at 16 bases. Looked up from germline, CDR1 is SGHAT and CDR2 is FQNNGV. The trim removed 5 bases at V and 10 bases at J, leaving 5 bases unmatched. This CDR3 spans 15 amino acids.

The J gene is TRBJ2-1, the V gene TRBV7-2; D is unclear. This CDR3 contains 13 residues. Germline values: CDR1 SGHTA, CDR2 FQGNSA. V lost 3 bases and J 9 bases, leaving 12 bases between the germline ends. CDR3 in amino acids: CASSFFYVAEQFF. The CDR3 nucleotides read TGTGCCAGCAGCTTCTTCTACGTGGCTGAGCAGTTCTTC.

The chain employs TRBV19 and TRBJ2-5; D might be TRBD1 (7 bases). The V gene lost 4 bases and the J gene lost 2 bases, with 11 bases spanning the gap. The germline CDR1 and CDR2 sequences are LNHDA and SQIVND (reference sequence). This CDR3 comprises 14 residues. For the CDR3, the DNA is TGTGCCAGTAGTACCCAGGGGGGTCAAGAGACCCAGTACTTC. Its protein is CASSTQGGQETQYF.

This chain joins TRBV10-3 and TRBJ2-3, with D possibly matching TRBD1 (5 bases). The CDR3 runs to 12 residues. The germline V and J ends were trimmed by 8 bases and 3 bases, with 9 bases remaining between them. Germline V CDR1 and CDR2: ENHRY, SYGVKD. CDR3 region: CAIGSGTDTQYF. CDR3 DNA sequence: TGTGCCATCGGTTCAGGGACAGATACGCAGTATTTT.

This chain connects TRBV10-2 to TRBJ2-1; D may be TRBD2 (6 bases). V lost 7 bases and J lost 3, with 10 bases in between. From germline, CDR1 is WSHSY and CDR2 SAAADI. CDR3 size: 13 residues. Here the CDR3 DNA reads TGCGCCAGCAACCGCGGGATCTACAATGAGCAGTTCTTC. As protein: CASNRGIYNEQFF.

The chain carries TRBV7-9 and TRBJ1-6; D gene unclear. CDR1 and CDR2 (germline): SEHNR, FQNEAQ (reference sequence). This CDR3 is built from 12 residues. V was clipped by 5 bases and J by 14 bases, with 13 bases between them. The CDR3, as DNA: TGTGCCAGCAGCCCCTTCTCAAGGGCCCTCCACTTT. Protein sequence: CASSPFSRALHF.

This chain joins TRBV7-9 and TRBJ2-2; D perhaps matches TRBD1 (5 bases). The ends were cut back, 5 bases at V and 6 bases at J, with 10 bases in the middle. CDR3 size: 13 residues. CDR1 and CDR2 from the germline V gene are SEHNR and FQNEAQ (reference sequence). The CDR3 nucleotides read TGTGCCAGCAGCCGCCCAGGGCCCGGGGAGCTGTTTTTT. This sequence encodes CASSRPGPGELFF.

The V call is TRBV29-1, the J call TRBJ2-2; D call uncertain. V was pared by 4 bases and J by 8 bases, with 8 bases between. Germline V lookup: CDR1 SQVTM, CDR2 ANQGSEA. CDR3 length: 11 residues. CDR3 residues: CSVVTLGELFF. The CDR3 DNA reads as TGCAGCGTTGTAACTCTGGGGGAGCTGTTTTTT.

V and J are TRBV10-3 and TRBJ1-1, with TRBD1 matching over 10 bases. The J segment lost 9 bases and the V segment lost 6 bases, leaving 7 bases of the junction unmatched. The CDR3 extends over 13 amino acids. The germline V gene has CDR1 ENHRY and CDR2 SYGVKD. CDR3 sequence: CAISEGTGVKAFF. The CDR3 nucleotides are TGTGCCATCAGCGAAGGGACAGGGGTTAAAGCTTTCTTT.

The chain links TRBV7-9 to TRBJ2-5; unclear D gene. This CDR3 has 15 residues. Trimming removed 8 bases at V and 2 bases at J, with 18 bases between. Germline CDR1 SEHNR, CDR2 FQNEAQ (reference sequence). CDR3 DNA: TGTGCCAGCGGACGCCTGGGATCGATACAAGAGACCCAGTACTTC. Translated, it gives CASGRLGSIQETQYF. Complete variable domain (other parts from reference TRBV7-9 and TRBJ2-5): DTGVSQNPRHKITKRGQNVTFRCDPISEHNRLYWYRQTLGQGPEFLTYFQNEAQLEKSRLLSDRFSAERPKGSFSTLEIQRTEQGDSAMYLCASGRLGSIQETQYFGPGTRLLVL.

This rearrangement joins TRBV6-5 to TRBJ2-7, with 8 bases lining up with TRBD1. The CDR3 totals 15 residues. The V gene end was trimmed by 5 bases and the J gene end by 0 bases; junction bases not matched to a gene: 6. Germline CDR1 is MNHEY and CDR2 is SVGAGI. The CDR3 sequence is CASSPTGATSYEQYF. For the CDR3, the DNA is TGTGCCAGCAGTCCGACAGGGGCCACCTCCTACGAGCAGTACTTC.

The chain is built from TRBV7-9 and TRBJ2-1; the D is unclear. The V gene lost 1 base and the J gene lost 2 bases, with 6 bases spanning the gap. The CDR3 totals 14 residues. Germline CDR1 SEHNR, CDR2 FQNEAQ (reference sequence). CDR3 in DNA: TGTGCCAGCAGCTTAGTTCAGGCCTACAATGAGCAGTTCTTC. Translating gives CASSLVQAYNEQFF.